What follows are 20 T cell receptor beta chains derived from one specimen sequenced in a study of a mutant IDH1 vaccine in newly diagnosed glioma (dated by TCRdb to the early 2020s). What the time point label conveys for this sample: week 47, end of study. Each vaccine dose was 300 ug of a 20-mer mutant IDH1 peptide in Montanide, given subcutaneously with topical imiquimod. These receptors are not linked to any known antigen. Receptors were amplified or captured by the immunoSEQ multiplex PCR assay. The source is immuneACCESS, and TCRdb retained only in-frame sequences with V and J called. Part of the clones is not carried over; for the studies checked, unresolved V genes explain less than half of this, and the remainder is unexplained. In all, the sample holds 50,000 to 65,000 clones, and around 83% of those were seen once. The ten top clones hold approximately 3.5% of the sample. Sequenced here: PBMCs, sampled from a glioma patient whose treatment included an IDH1 peptide vaccine. The receptor set was obtained from a woman aged 45-60 years with glioma.

This clone was detected once. The chain is built from TRBV10-3 and TRBJ2-1, with D hard to call. V was pared by 0 bases and J by 5 bases, with 11 bases between. CDR1 and CDR2 from the germline V gene are ENHRY and SYGVKD. This CDR3 has 15 residues. DNA for the CDR3: TGTGCCATCAGTGAGTCGATAAGGACGGACAATGAGCAGTTCTTC. Translating it yields CAISESIRTDNEQFF.

This chain connects TRBV10-3 to TRBJ1-4, with D perhaps TRBD1 (5 bases). This CDR3 contains 14 residues. V lost 6 bases and J 5 bases, leaving 13 bases between the germline ends. Germline CDR1 and CDR2: ENHRY and SYGVKD. The CDR3 reads CAISSGGTNEKLFF. The CDR3 nucleotides read TGTGCCATCAGCTCGGGGGGTACAAATGAAAAACTGTTTTTT.

V usage is TRBV14 and J usage is TRBJ2-7, with D possibly matching TRBD2 (6 bases). CDR3 length: 14 residues. Germline V CDR1 and CDR2: SGHDN, FVKESK. The V end lost 5 bases, the J end lost 0 bases, and 11 bases lay between the germline ends. CDR3 protein: CASSFSGYSYEQYF. The CDR3 DNA sequence: TGTGCCAGCAGCTTTAGCGGCTACTCCTACGAGCAGTACTTC.

This clone was detected only once. The chain joins TRBV19 to TRBJ1-3, with D perhaps TRBD1 (6 bases). CDR1 is LNHDA and CDR2 is SQIVND in the germline V gene (reference sequence). V dropped 8 bases and J dropped 8 bases, with 10 bases sitting between them. The CDR3 totals 11 residues. The CDR3 DNA is TGTGCCAGTTTGGGGGGCCACACCATATATTTT. Its translation: CASLGGHTIYF.

This chain joins TRBV10-3 and TRBJ1-4, with 7 bases fitting TRBD1. The germline CDR1 and CDR2 sequences are ENHRY and SYGVKD. This CDR3 is built from 14 residues. Trimming removed 7 bases from V and 8 bases from J; junction bases left unmatched: 10. The CDR3, as DNA: TGTGCCATCAACAGAGAACAGGGGCCGGAAAAACTGTTTTTT. Amino acids: CAINREQGPEKLFF.

The sample holds one count of this clone. The chain joins TRBV14 to TRBJ2-7; 10 bases are shared with TRBD1. There are 14 residues in the CDR3. Germline V gives CDR1 SGHDN, CDR2 FVKESK. V shed 6 bases, J shed 3 bases, and the junction held 5 bases outside the gene matches. CDR3 in amino acids: CASRRGTGDYEQYF. DNA for the CDR3: TGTGCCAGCAGGCGGGGGACAGGGGACTACGAGCAGTACTTC.

This clone was observed a handful of times. The chain links TRBV25-1 to TRBJ2-1, with a weak D call TRBD2 (7 bases). V shed 7 bases and J shed 9 bases, with 13 bases lying between them. From germline, CDR1 is MGHDK and CDR2 SYGVNS. The CDR3 loop spans 12 amino acids. In DNA, the CDR3 is TGTGCCAGCATCGTAGGGGGGGGTGAGCAGTTCTTC. This gives the protein CASIVGGGEQFF.

The chain carries TRBV5-1 and TRBJ1-2; D possibly corresponds to TRBD1 (5 bases). This CDR3 is 17 amino acids long. The ends were cut back, 3 bases at V and 2 bases at J, with 20 bases in the middle. Germline V gene data show CDR1 as SGHRS and CDR2 as YFSETQ. CDR3 bases: TGCGCCAGCAGCTGGGACCCGGAAGGGGTTTTAAACTATGGCTACACCTTC. This sequence encodes CASSWDPEGVLNYGYTF.

This rearrangement joins TRBV2 to TRBJ2-7; 11 nucleotides align to TRBD1. The ends lost 3 bases at V and 6 bases at J; junction bases unmatched: 4. Germline assignment: CDR1 SNHLY and CDR2 FYNNEI. This CDR3 has 14 residues. The CDR3: CASSDKDRGLEQYF. DNA for the CDR3: TGTGCCAGCAGTGACAAGGACAGGGGGCTCGAGCAGTACTTC.

The gene calls are TRBV4-1 and TRBJ1-1, with a tentative D call TRBD1 (5 bases). CDR1 MGHRA and CDR2 YSYEKL come from the germline V gene. This CDR3 comprises 16 residues. The V gene lost 0 bases and the J gene lost 4 bases, with 15 bases spanning the gap. This CDR3 reads CASSQERGRIFTEAFF. CDR3 coding DNA: TGCGCCAGCAGCCAAGAGAGGGGAAGAATCTTCACTGAAGCTTTCTTT.

CDR3 amino acids: CASSLSQGNYGYTF. Written as DNA, the CDR3 is TGTGCCAGCAGTTTATCGCAAGGAAACTATGGCTACACCTTC. The gene calls are TRBV27 and TRBJ1-2; D gene uncertain. Germline V CDR1 and CDR2: MNHEY, SMNVEV (reference sequence). The CDR3 runs to 14 residues. V lost 0 bases to trimming and J lost 2 bases, with 7 bases between them.

Here the CDR3 reads CASIFGPEAFF. The CDR3 nucleotides are TGTGCCAGCATTTTCGGACCTGAAGCTTTCTTT. This sequence joins TRBV27 and TRBJ1-1; no reliable D call. This CDR3 contains 11 residues. V shed 7 bases and J shed 6 bases, with 9 bases lying between them. Germline V gene data show CDR1 as MNHEY and CDR2 as SMNVEV (reference sequence).

The J gene is TRBJ1-1, the V gene TRBV4-1, with D possibly being TRBD1 (6 bases). Germline CDR1 MGHRA, CDR2 YSYEKL. CDR3 size: 13 residues. Trimming took 3 bases from V and 2 from J, leaving 7 bases between them. CDR3 sequence reads: CASSQGHNTEAFF. CDR3 coding DNA: TGCGCCAGCAGCCAGGGACACAACACTGAAGCTTTCTTT.

V is TRBV5-6 and J is TRBJ1-4; 11 nucleotides agree with TRBD1. The trim removed 4 bases at V and 8 bases at J, leaving 7 bases unmatched. The CDR3 consists of 15 residues. From germline, CDR1 is SGHDT and CDR2 YYEEEE. The CDR3, as DNA: TGTGCCAGCAGCAGACGGACAGGGGGCGGGGAAAAACTGTTTTTT. It specifies CASSRRTGGGEKLFF.

The V and J genes are TRBV2 and TRBJ1-1; possibly TRBD1 for D (5 bases). V lost 8 bases to trimming and J lost 1 base, with 17 bases between them. This CDR3 is 15 amino acids long. The germline V gene encodes CDR1 SNHLY and CDR2 FYNNEI. The CDR3 spells CASHRLSGGNTEAFF. The DNA for the CDR3 is TGTGCCAGCCACAGACTCTCTGGGGGGAACACTGAAGCTTTCTTT.

The CDR3 sequence is CASSLQGGAELFF. The CDR3, as DNA: TGTGCCAGCAGTCTCCAGGGGGGAGCGGAGCTGTTTTTT. The rearrangement links TRBV27 to TRBJ2-2; tentatively, D is TRBD1 (7 bases). The CDR3 totals 13 residues. Trimming took 5 bases from V and 10 from J, leaving 14 bases between them. Germline V gives CDR1 MNHEY, CDR2 SMNVEV (reference sequence).

The J gene is TRBJ2-4, the V gene TRBV19; TRBD1 might be the D (6 bases). Trimming removed 4 bases from V and 1 base from J, with 8 bases in between. CDR1 is LNHDA and CDR2 is SQIVND in the germline V gene (reference sequence). The CDR3 length is 14 residues. CDR3 sequence: CASSNRVAKNIQYF. In nucleotides, the CDR3 is TGTGCCAGTAGTAACAGGGTGGCCAAAAACATTCAGTACTTC.

In its sample, this clone was seen a few times. The chain carries TRBV20-1 and TRBJ2-7; TRBD2 might be the D (6 bases). V gave up 6 bases and J gave up 2 bases, with 8 bases separating them. Germline lookup yields CDR1 DFQATT and CDR2 SNEGSKA (reference sequence). This CDR3 has 11 amino acids. Here the CDR3 DNA reads TGCAGTGCAGGAGGGGCCTACGAGCAGTACTTC. Translating gives CSAGGAYEQYF.

V gene TRBV7-2 combines with J gene TRBJ2-3; TRBD2 aligns across 10 bases. In germline, CDR1 is SGHTA, CDR2 FQGNSA. CDR3 length: 18 residues. The V and J ends lost 1 base and 4 bases, in that order; junction bases with no gene match: 11. CDR3 DNA sequence: TGTGCCAGCAGCTTAGTACTGAGAAGCGGGGGGGCCTCAGATACGCAGTATTTT. Its translation: CASSLVLRSGGASDTQYF.

The chain is built from TRBV4-1 and TRBJ1-2, with D perhaps TRBD1 (5 bases). Germline V gene lookup returns CDR1 MGHRA and CDR2 YSYEKL. Trimming removed 0 bases at V and 0 bases at J, with 14 bases between. The CDR3 runs 17 residues. The CDR3: CASSQEGERRSNYGYTF. DNA for the CDR3: TGCGCCAGCAGCCAAGAAGGGGAACGCAGGTCTAACTATGGCTACACCTTC.